A selection of T cell receptor beta chains follows, all from one sample in a study of CD8+ T cells in alopecia areata. Here immunoSEQ multiplex PCR was the method, and the copy in TCRdb shows in-frame clones only, minus some. The sample includes approximately 150,000 clones, 47% of them seen just once. The specimen sequenced was CD4+ T cells sorted from blood. Every receptor here comes from a human donor with alopecia areata. Both conserved end residues are part of each CDR3. A D gene is named only where the DNA matches it firmly. A row's size may be missing; if present it is once, few, many or a size class.

cdr3_nt: TGTGCCAGCAGTTATCACGGGGGCTCGAGCAATCAGCCCCAGCATTTT
cdr3_aa: CASSYHGGSSNQPQHF
clone_size: -
v_call: TRBV27
d_call: -
j_call: TRBJ1-5

cdr3_nt: TGTGCCAGCAGTAACGGACTAGCCGGCACAGATACGCAGTATTTT
cdr3_aa: CASSNGLAGTDTQYF
clone_size: few
v_call: TRBV7-9
d_call: TRBD2
j_call: TRBJ2-3

cdr3_nt: TGCGCCAGCAGCTTCCAAGGACCCCAAGAGTCGCAGTATTTT
cdr3_aa: CASSFQGPQESQYF
clone_size: -
v_call: TRBV5-1
d_call: -
j_call: TRBJ2-3

cdr3_nt: TGTGCCTGGAGCGTACAGGGGGCTGGGGCCAACGTCCTGACTTTC
cdr3_aa: CAWSVQGAGANVLTF
clone_size: -
v_call: TRBV30
d_call: TRBD1
j_call: TRBJ2-6

cdr3_nt: TGTGCCAGCAGCGCCTCGGGTTCCCCCTATGGCTACACCTTC
cdr3_aa: CASSASGSPYGYTF
clone_size: few
v_call: TRBV7-9
d_call: -
j_call: TRBJ1-2

cdr3_nt: TGTGCCAGCAGTGAATCGGGCAGGGGGATCCAAGAGACCCAGTACTTC
cdr3_aa: CASSESGRGIQETQYF
clone_size: few
v_call: TRBV25-1
d_call: TRBD1
j_call: TRBJ2-5

cdr3_nt: TGCGCCAGCAGCTCGACTAGCACAGATACGCAGTATTTT
cdr3_aa: CASSSTSTDTQYF
clone_size: -
v_call: TRBV5-1
d_call: -
j_call: TRBJ2-3

cdr3_nt: TGTGCCAGCAGTTTACGGGGCAACTACGAGCAGTACTTC
cdr3_aa: CASSLRGNYEQYF
clone_size: -
v_call: TRBV28
d_call: -
j_call: TRBJ2-7

cdr3_nt: TGCAGCGCCGGCCTCACTAGCGGGATCACAGATACGCAGTATTTT
cdr3_aa: CSAGLTSGITDTQYF
clone_size: -
v_call: TRBV29-1
d_call: TRBD2
j_call: TRBJ2-3

cdr3_nt: TGCAGCGTTGACACGGGCGGGACCCAGTACTTC
cdr3_aa: CSVDTGGTQYF
clone_size: few
v_call: TRBV29-1
d_call: -
j_call: TRBJ2-5

cdr3_nt: TGTGCCACCAGCAGACCTCGGGCAGACGGAGAGACCCAGTACTTC
cdr3_aa: CATSRPRADGETQYF
clone_size: -
v_call: TRBV15
d_call: -
j_call: TRBJ2-5

cdr3_nt: TGTGCCAGCTTAGAAACTGAAGCTTTCTTT
cdr3_aa: CASLETEAFF
clone_size: -
v_call: TRBV2
d_call: -
j_call: TRBJ1-1